A selection of T cell receptor delta chains follows, all from one sample in a study of Vδ1+ human thymocytes. TCRdb reprocessed the multiplex PCR reads using CATT. The sample includes fewer than 90,000 delta-chain clones, around 35% seen only once; the top ten take under 0.3%. What was sequenced was Vdelta1+ gamma-delta thymocytes from the thymus. These receptors originate from a boy in the first two years of life who had congenital heart surgery. The CDR3 runs from the conserved cysteine through the conserved F or W. The D gene is left open where the match is weak. A clone size is listed for some rows: how often the clone was seen (once, few, many), or a class if it is expanded.

J: TRDJ1; V: TRDV1; D: TRDD3; size: few; DNA: TGTGCTCTTGGGGAACCCAGACTACTCTCACTTACTGGGGACAACACCGATAAACTCATCTTT; CDR3: CALGEPRLLSLTGDNTDKLIF
J: TRDJ1; V: TRDV2; D: TRDD3; size: few; DNA: TGTGCCTGTGAAGGGTACTGGGGGATCGGCAAACTCATCTTT; CDR3: CACEGYWGIGKLIF
J: TRDJ1; V: TRDV2; D: NA; size: once; DNA: TGTGCCTGTGCCACCGGAGGGGACCCTACCGATAAACTCATCTTT; CDR3: CACATGGDPTDKLIF
J: TRDJ1; V: TRDV1; D: NA; size: NA; DNA: TGTGCTCTTGGGGACCCCTGGGGTATACGCGGACCCGCTTACACCGATAAACTCATCTTT; CDR3: CALGDPWGIRGPAYTDKLIF
J: TRDJ1; V: TRDV1; D: TRDD3; size: few; DNA: TGTGCTCTTGGGGAACTTGGGGGGATATTATCCCCAGGCACCGATAAACTCATCTTT; CDR3: CALGELGGILSPGTDKLIF
J: TRDJ1; V: TRDV1; D: TRDD3; size: NA; DNA: TGTGCTCTTGGGGAAACCTTTGGGGGATACGCAGTTACGTACACCGATAAACTCATCTTT; CDR3: CALGETFGGYAVTYTDKLIF
J: TRDJ1; V: TRDV1; D: TRDD3; size: NA; DNA: TGTGCTCTTGGGGAAGTGAACCGCCTCCCCGAGGACTGGGGATATCCCGTCGATAAACTCATCTTT; CDR3: CALGEVNRLPEDWGYPVDKLIF
J: TRDJ1; V: TRDV1; D: TRDD2; size: few; DNA: TGTGCTCTTGGGGAACCCATCCTAAACTTCCTTCCTACCGATAAACTCATCTTT; CDR3: CALGEPILNFLPTDKLIF
J: TRDJ1; V: TRDV1; D: TRDD3; size: few; DNA: TGTGCTCTTGGGGAAAGACTCCCTCATCTGGGGGATACGTGGTACACCGATAAACTCATCTTT; CDR3: CALGERLPHLGDTWYTDKLIF
J: TRDJ1; V: TRDV1; D: NA; size: few; DNA: TGTGCTCTTGGGGAACTAGGGGGACTCCCGTACACCGATAAACTCATCTTT; CDR3: CALGELGGLPYTDKLIF
J: TRDJ1; V: TRDV1; D: NA; size: few; DNA: TGTGCTCTTGGGGAACCGGGGGGGGACACCGATAAACTCATCTTT; CDR3: CALGEPGGDTDKLIF
J: TRDJ1; V: TRDV2; D: NA; size: few; DNA: TGTGCCTGTGACACCAAGCGGCCTTCCAAACTCATCTTT; CDR3: CACDTKRPSKLIF
J: TRDJ1; V: TRDV1; D: NA; size: NA; DNA: TGTGCTCTTGGGGAAAACCGGCAACTGGGCGACACCGATAAACTCATCTTT; CDR3: CALGENRQLGDTDKLIF
J: TRDJ1; V: TRDV1; D: TRDD3; size: few; DNA: TGTGCTCTTAACCTCAACCGGGACTGGGGGACATCTTTGTACACCGATAAACTCATCTTT; CDR3: CALNLNRDWGTSLYTDKLIF
J: TRDJ1; V: TRDV1; D: NA; size: NA; DNA: TGTGCTCTTGGGGAACGACGGCTGTCCTACACTAAGGTTGGAGGCAGGGGGGAACTCATCTTT; CDR3: CALGERRLSYTKVGGRGELIF